Listed here are 11 T cell receptor beta chains from one sample, sequenced in a study of T cells after posttransplantation cyclophosphamide. TCRdb's table, derived via immunoSEQ multiplex PCR, lists solely in-frame clones and lacks some. The data contain several thousand clones, 80% of them singletons. A marrow graft followed busulfan-fludarabine conditioning, with cyclophosphamide on days +3 and +4. Sequencing was performed on PBMCs, taken after allogeneic stem cell transplant with posttransplant cyclophosphamide. All receptors come from a male patient aged 50 or older who received an allogeneic stem cell transplant from a related donor and was CMV-positive. The graft donor may have given rise to some T cells.

This clone was picked up a small number of times. Here the CDR3 reads CASSPVLGQSPRGYTF. The CDR3, as DNA: TGTGCCAGCTCACCAGTTCTAGGTCAGTCCCCACGCGGCTACACCTTC. This chain connects TRBV18 to TRBJ1-2; D call uncertain. Trimming cost V 2 bases and J 8 bases, with 21 bases left between them. This CDR3 comprises 16 residues. Germline assignment: CDR1 KGHSH and CDR2 LQKENI.

V and J are TRBV7-9 and TRBJ2-7; a weak D match, TRBD2 (5 bases). The CDR3 contains 13 residues. Between the trimmed V and J ends, which lost 4 bases and 1 base, there was a span of 8 bases. CDR1 and CDR2 (germline): SEHNR, FQNEAQ (reference sequence). CDR3 sequence: CASSSTSSYEQYF. Here the CDR3 DNA reads TGTGCCAGCAGCTCTACTAGTTCCTACGAGCAGTACTTC.

The chain links TRBV4-3 to TRBJ2-1; possibly TRBD1 for D (6 bases). Germline V gene sequence: CDR1 LGHNA, CDR2 YSLEER. V was shortened by 1 base and J by 6 bases, with 13 bases between the two germline ends. CDR3 length: 15 amino acids. The CDR3 is CASSQGLGHFNEQFF. As DNA, the CDR3 is TGCGCCAGCAGCCAAGGTCTGGGACATTTCAATGAGCAGTTCTTC.

The V and J genes are TRBV5-1 and TRBJ1-3; D might be TRBD1 (5 bases). This CDR3 comprises 14 residues. The germline V gene encodes CDR1 SGHRS and CDR2 YFSETQ. The germline V and J ends were trimmed by 0 bases and 1 base, with 5 bases remaining between them. In DNA form, the CDR3 reads TGCGCCAGCAGCTTGGCAGGGTCTGGAAACACCATATATTTT. Translating it yields CASSLAGSGNTIYF.

The V call is TRBV27, the J call TRBJ1-1; D unresolved. The V end lost 5 bases, the J end lost 3 bases, and 10 bases lay between the germline ends. There are 13 residues in the CDR3. Germline assignment: CDR1 MNHEY and CDR2 SMNVEV (reference sequence). The CDR3, as DNA: TGTGCCAGCAGTACAGAGCGGGACACTGAAGCTTTCTTT. This sequence encodes CASSTERDTEAFF.

This sequence joins TRBV5-1 and TRBJ2-1, with TRBD2 identical over 10 bases. The CDR3 contains 18 residues. J gave up 3 bases and V 3 bases, and 12 bases lay outside the gene matches. CDR1 and CDR2 from the germline V gene are SGHRS and YFSETQ. Written as DNA, the CDR3 is TGCGCCAGCAGCTACAATCGGAGGACTAGCGGATACTACAATGAGCAGTTCTTC. This sequence encodes CASSYNRRTSGYYNEQFF.

The DNA of the CDR3 is TGTGCCAGCAGCCCTCGGTACGGTGAAAAACTGTTTTTT. Its translation: CASSPRYGEKLFF. The V and J genes are TRBV6-5 and TRBJ1-4; the D is unclear. The V end was cut by 6 bases, the J end by 7 bases, with 12 bases between. This CDR3 has 13 residues. CDR1 is MNHEY, CDR2 SVGAGI, per germline.

The genes are TRBV18 and TRBJ2-7; 8 bases line up with TRBD2. J lost 4 bases, V lost 2 bases, and 10 bases had no gene match. This CDR3 has 16 residues. Germline CDR1 and CDR2: KGHSH and LQKENI. CDR3 in amino acids: CASSPSRGLEAYEQYF. The CDR3 nucleotides are TGTGCCAGCTCACCAAGTCGGGGACTAGAGGCTTACGAGCAGTACTTC.

This sequence joins TRBV5-1 and TRBJ2-5; TRBD2 aligns across 7 bases. With V trimmed by 3 bases and J by 5 bases, 7 bases remained unmatched. The CDR3 is made up of 14 amino acids. Per germline, CDR1 SGHRS and CDR2 YFSETQ. CDR3 coding DNA: TGCGCCAGCAGCTCAAGGACTAGGATGGAGACCCAGTACTTC. It yields the protein CASSSRTRMETQYF.

The table lists this clone with a few counts. V usage is TRBV2 and J usage is TRBJ1-6, with 9 bases matching TRBD1. Per the germline V gene, CDR1 is SNHLY and CDR2 is FYNNEI. The CDR3 contains 14 residues. The V segment lost 4 bases and the J segment 7 bases; nucleotides outside the gene matches: 2. Here the CDR3 DNA reads TGTGCCAGCAGTGGTGGGACAGGGAATTCACCCCTCCACTTT. Amino acids: CASSGGTGNSPLHF.

The chain joins TRBV19 to TRBJ1-5; weak D call: TRBD1 (6 bases). CDR1 LNHDA and CDR2 SQIVND come from the germline V gene (reference sequence). CDR3 length: 16 residues. Trimming left V 7 bases short and J 0 bases short, with 16 bases between. This CDR3 is CASTVDRPNSNQPQHF. In DNA form, the CDR3 reads TGTGCCAGTACCGTTGACAGGCCTAATAGCAATCAGCCCCAGCATTTT.